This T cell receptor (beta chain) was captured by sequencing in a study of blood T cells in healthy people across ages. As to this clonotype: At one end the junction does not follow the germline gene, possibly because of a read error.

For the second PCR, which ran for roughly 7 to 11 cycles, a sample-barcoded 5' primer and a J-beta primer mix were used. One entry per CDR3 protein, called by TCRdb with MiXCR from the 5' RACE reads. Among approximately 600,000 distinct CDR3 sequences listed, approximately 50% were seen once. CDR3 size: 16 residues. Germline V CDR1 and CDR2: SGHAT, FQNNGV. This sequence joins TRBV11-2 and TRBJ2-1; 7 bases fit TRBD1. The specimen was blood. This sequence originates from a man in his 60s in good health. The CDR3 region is CANSSHGSGGWYEQFF. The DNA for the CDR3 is TGTGCCAACAGCTCCCACGGTTCAGGGGGTTGGTATGAGCAGTTCTTC.